This TCR beta chain was recovered during a study of quantifying T cell responses using KT2 cells. Study information: cDNA was made from DNase-treated RNA using alpha and beta constant primers.

This clonotype showed up many times. A single-stranded UMI oligo with SP2 sequence was ligated to cDNA 3' ends. An equimolar mix of RC1.1 and RC1.2 primed the beta chain across TRBC1 and TRBC2. MiXCR, applied by TCRdb to the UMI-ligation and nested PCR reads, yields one record per CDR3 protein. The sample records tens of thousands of distinct CDR3 sequences, about 7.1% being singletons. The CDR3 consists of 17 residues. CDR1 and CDR2 from the germline V gene are KGHSH and LQKENI. The V and J ends lost 3 bases and 0 bases respectively, with 15 bases between them. The sequencing input was PBMCs spiked with cells of the T cell clone KT2. V gene TRBV18 combines with J gene TRBJ1-5; no definite D call. This clonotype originated in a human donor. CDR3 protein: CASSPQRALYSNQPQHF. CDR3 nucleotides: TGTGCCAGCTCACCCCAGAGAGCTCTGTATAGCAATCAGCCCCAGCATTTT.